This T cell receptor (beta chain) comes out of a study of cytomegalovirus exposure and HLA in healthy donors. Assay: immunoSEQ multiplex PCR; the TCRdb copy retains only in-frame clones and omits some. The sample yields fewer than 400,000 clones, more than 80% seen once. For this clone: Its antigen is still unknown.

Study-wide results and limits: Later, an analysis found that TCR clusters from the first cohort tended to co-occur in the 120 validation repertoires. Rare TCR sequences predominated, though certain public TCRs were found in many donors. The listing of 150 to 200 TCR beta chains classed them as cytomegalovirus-associated.

Separation from the roughly 670-subject first cohort characterized the roughly 110-subject validation cohort, to which the donors belonged. The sequenced sample was PBMCs. The clonotype comes from a woman between 18 and 29 years old in good health and CMV-seronegative.

CDR3: CASSIVTGGWTQPQHF. CDR3 bases: TGTGCCAGTAGTATAGTCACAGGGGGCTGGACTCAGCCCCAGCATTTT. The chain employs TRBV19 and TRBJ1-5, with 9 bases aligning to TRBD1. Germline V gene lookup returns CDR1 LNHDA and CDR2 SQIVND (reference sequence). This CDR3 has 16 amino acids. V dropped 1 base and J dropped 6; count of bases not matched to a gene: 7.